This T cell receptor (beta chain) emerged from a study of blood T cell repertoires in COVID-19. About the study: Sample material is recorded as cDNA or gDNA derived from T cells, B-cell-depleted T cells, or PBMCs.

Assay: immunoSEQ multiplex PCR; the TCRdb copy retains only in-frame clones and omits some. The table records fewer than 700,000 clones, approximately 91% of them present only once. With V trimmed by 6 bases and J by 0 bases, 8 bases remained unmatched. The CDR3 spans 16 residues. Looked up from germline, CDR1 is KGHSH and CDR2 is LQKENI. Sample: peripheral blood. This chain links TRBV18 with TRBJ1-1; TRBD1 matches at 9 bases. The receptor was isolated from a woman aged 45-65 years with COVID-19, enrolled during active disease. The CDR3 DNA follows: TGTGCCAGCTCGCATGACAGGGGGATATTGAACACTGAAGCTTTCTTT. The encoded protein is CASSHDRGILNTEAFF.